This T cell receptor beta chain originates from a study of T-cell memory formation after mild COVID-19 listed by TCRdb under 2021. About the full investigation: TCR sequence clusters from the two donors were largely donor specific. T-cell clones expanding and contracting after mild COVID-19 in a couple of donors were tracked by longitudinal TCRalpha and TCRbeta repertoire sequencing. The cohort comprised two young, previously healthy adult volunteers, one female and one male.

Ficoll-Paque density gradient centrifugation was used to isolate PBMCs. Instrument used: Illumina NovaSeq 6000. TCRalpha and TCRbeta cDNA libraries were built by 5'RACE with constant-segment primers, adding sample barcodes and unique molecular identifiers. RNA was extracted from every sample with Trizol reagent. Libraries were amplified in two PCR steps, with a second sample barcode and Illumina TruSeq adapters added in the second step. Libraries were sequenced on an Illumina NovaSeq with 2 x 150 bp paired-end reads. In the authors' own workflow: The reads were demultiplexed and collapsed into UMI-guided consensus sequences using migec v1.2.7. Using mixcr v2.1.11, the UMI consensuses were aligned to TRA and TRB V and J templates and assembled into clonotypes. A clonotype was counted as expanded or contracted only if both edgeR and NoisET called the change significant, with noise models trained on biological replicates. For edgeR calls, a false discovery rate-adjusted p below 0.01 and a log2 fold-change threshold of 1 were applied. As an exploratory analysis of dynamics, max-normalized trajectories of the 1000 most abundant clonotypes were examined by PCA with hierarchical clustering. Separately sequenced CD4+ and CD8+ repertoires were used to assign the CD4 or CD8 phenotype of responding clones. TCRdb reprocessing: public reads trimmed at Q25 with fastp, clones called with MiXCR, in-frame beta chains kept. Rows with a matching CDR3 protein are joined into one entry that keeps the most common DNA and genes. The V and J calls were not made by the authors but by TCRdb's processing. This sample is represented by 7,300 or so distinct CDR3 sequences; around 58% of them were singletons. The ten most abundant clones make up about 2.5% of the sample.

Results the study describes overall, beyond this receptor: The second-wave clones that peaked on day 37 were not confirmed to be SARS-CoV-2 specific. Clones that contracted from day 15 to 85 showed balanced CD4/CD8 phenotypes, whereas a second wave of clones that expanded from day 15 to 37 leaned towards CD4+. Contracting CD4+ clones were found mainly in CM and EM memory subsets, while CD8+ clones were enriched in EMRA. The study included only a couple of mild cases, and larger cohorts that include severe cases with pre-infection samples were judged to be necessary. Some responding clones were detected in pre-infection memory, suggesting pre-existing cross-reactive memory T cells joined the SARS-CoV-2 response.

Comment on this clonotype: There is no known antigen for this receptor. Per-nucleotide qualities are absent, and no much larger clonotype sits a single base away.

Sequencing used PBMCs or a T cell subset sorted from them (not recorded which). This TCR was sampled from an adult who had mild COVID-19 (a few samples of this study predate the infection). The sample titles of this study are shuffled in the database, so cell type and time point are left out.

The CDR3 sequence is CATSETGSYGYTF. The DNA reads as follows: TGTGCCACCAGTGAAACAGGTTCCTATGGCTACACCTTC. The V gene is TRBV24-1 and the J gene is TRBJ1-2; the D segment could be TRBD1, given 5 matching bases. In the germline V gene, CDR1 corresponds to KGHDR and CDR2 to SFDVKD. The CDR3 covers 13 residues, taking in both the cysteine and the phenylalanine. Just CDR3 DNA is preserved here, 39 bases in frame from base 1. V is cut by 4 bases and J by 4 bases, and the space between the germline ends is 9 bases.